This TCR beta chain was sequenced for a study of shared clonotypes between healthy human individuals. Germline CDR1 reads MDHEN; CDR2 reads SYDVKM. Deletions cut 2 bases from V and 5 bases from J, with 6 bases between. The CDR3 is 13 amino acids. Data came from immunoSEQ multiplex PCR; TCRdb stores just in-frame clones and leaves some out. The table shows roughly 380,000 clones, with about 97% occurring only once. The chain uses TRBV28 and TRBJ1-4; D unclear. This TCR derives from a man under 40 in good health. Sequenced material: memory CD8+ T cells sorted from blood. Specified subset: CD45RO+ cells pooled with CCR7-negative TemRA cells. The chain's CDR3 is CASSLAQNEKLFF. The DNA for the CDR3 is TGTGCCAGCAGTTTAGCACAGAATGAAAAACTGTTTTTT.